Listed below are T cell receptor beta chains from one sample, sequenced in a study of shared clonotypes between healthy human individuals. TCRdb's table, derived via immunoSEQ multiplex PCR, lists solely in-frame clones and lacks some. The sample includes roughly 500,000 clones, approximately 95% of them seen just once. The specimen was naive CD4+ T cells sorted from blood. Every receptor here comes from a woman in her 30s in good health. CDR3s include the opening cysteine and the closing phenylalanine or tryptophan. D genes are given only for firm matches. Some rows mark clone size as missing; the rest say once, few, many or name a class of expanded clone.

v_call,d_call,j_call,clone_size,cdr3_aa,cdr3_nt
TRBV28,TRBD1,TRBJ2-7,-,CASSLDRQREQYF,TGTGCCAGCAGTTTGGACAGGCAGCGCGAGCAGTACTTC
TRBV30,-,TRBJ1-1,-,CAWSRKRVGTEAFF,TGTGCCTGGAGTCGGAAAAGGGTGGGCACTGAAGCTTTCTTT
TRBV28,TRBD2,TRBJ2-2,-,CASRAGLAGGELFF,TGTGCCAGCAGAGCGGGACTAGCGGGCGGGGAGCTGTTTTTT
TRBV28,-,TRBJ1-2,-,CASSLFARNYGYTF,TGTGCCAGCAGTTTATTTGCCCGGAACTATGGCTACACCTTC
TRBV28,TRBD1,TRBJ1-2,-,CASRPTGGGYTF,TGTGCCAGCAGACCGACAGGGGGCGGCTACACCTTC
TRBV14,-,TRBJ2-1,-,CASSQWNNEQFF,TGTGCCAGCAGCCAATGGAACAATGAGCAGTTCTTC
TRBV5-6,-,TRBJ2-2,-,CASSLEWNTGELFF,TGTGCCAGCAGCTTGGAATGGAACACCGGGGAGCTGTTTTTT
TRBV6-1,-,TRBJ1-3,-,CASSPGRLSGNTIYF,TGTGCCAGCAGCCCAGGCCGACTTTCTGGAAACACCATATATTTT
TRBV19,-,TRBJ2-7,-,CASSPLVRNTAVTYEQYF,TGTGCCAGTAGTCCCCTGGTCCGGAACACCGCGGTAACCTACGAGCAGTACTTC
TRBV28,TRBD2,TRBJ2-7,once,CASSSTAGGGWNEQYF,TGTGCCAGCAGTTCCACGGCGGGAGGGGGCTGGAACGAGCAGTACTTC
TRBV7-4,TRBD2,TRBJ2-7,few,CASSPAGDYEQYF,TGTGCCAGCTCCCCGGCGGGGGACTACGAGCAGTACTTC
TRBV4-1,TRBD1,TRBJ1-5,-,CASSQGGNRGSNQPQHF,TGCGCCAGCAGCCAAGGTGGGAACAGGGGAAGCAATCAGCCCCAGCATTTT
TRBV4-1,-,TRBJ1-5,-,CASSPAGRGSQPQHF,TGCGCCAGCAGCCCGGCCGGGCGGGGCAGTCAGCCCCAGCATTTT
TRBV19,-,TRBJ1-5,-,CASSIVGQPQHF,TGTGCCAGTAGTATAGTTGGTCAGCCCCAGCATTTT
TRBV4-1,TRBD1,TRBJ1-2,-,CASSQFDRGYGYTF,TGCGCCAGCAGCCAATTTGACAGGGGCTATGGCTACACCTTC
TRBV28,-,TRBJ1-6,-,CASSTSQKPLHF,TGTGCCAGCAGTACCAGCCAGAAGCCCCTCCACTTT
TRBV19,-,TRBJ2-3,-,CASRRTGADTQYF,TGTGCCAGTAGGAGGACTGGCGCAGATACGCAGTATTTT
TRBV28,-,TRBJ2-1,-,CASSSGLDNEQFF,TGTGCCAGCAGCTCGGGACTCGACAATGAGCAGTTCTTC
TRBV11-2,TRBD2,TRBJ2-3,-,CASQGKREGRLIDTQYF,TGTGCCAGCCAAGGGAAGCGGGAGGGCCGGTTAATAGATACGCAGTATTTT
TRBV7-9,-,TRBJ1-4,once,CASSLGQTNEKLFF,TGTGCCAGCAGCTTGGGGCAGACCAATGAAAAACTGTTTTTT
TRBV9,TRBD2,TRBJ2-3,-,CASSAGTSRDTQYF,TGTGCCAGCAGCGCGGGGACTAGCAGAGATACGCAGTATTTT
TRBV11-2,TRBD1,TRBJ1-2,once,CASSPGQFNYGYTF,TGTGCCAGCAGCCCGGGACAGTTTAACTATGGCTACACCTTC
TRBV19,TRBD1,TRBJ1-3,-,CASSDRGISGNTIYF,TGTGCCAGTAGCGACAGGGGAATCTCTGGAAACACCATATATTTT
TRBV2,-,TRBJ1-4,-,CASTKRWGTNEKLFF,TGTGCCAGTACCAAACGGTGGGGGACTAATGAAAAACTGTTTTTT
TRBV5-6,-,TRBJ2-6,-,CASSWGSGANVLTF,TGTGCCAGCAGCTGGGGATCTGGGGCCAACGTCCTGACTTTC
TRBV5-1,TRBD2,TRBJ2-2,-,CASSLNSGSKAGELFF,TGCGCCAGCAGCTTGAACAGCGGGAGTAAGGCCGGGGAGCTGTTTTTT
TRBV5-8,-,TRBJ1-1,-,CASSRVRGAAFF,TGTGCCAGCAGCCGCGTTCGAGGCGCGGCTTTCTTT
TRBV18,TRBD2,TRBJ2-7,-,CASSPGLAVSEQYF,TGTGCCAGCTCACCGGGACTAGCGGTTTCCGAGCAGTACTTC
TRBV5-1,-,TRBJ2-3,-,CASSLGALRAQYF,TGCGCCAGCAGCTTGGGGGCCCTTAGGGCGCAGTATTTT
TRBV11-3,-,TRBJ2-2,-,CASSLDLGWGPQKSTGELFF,TGTGCCAGCAGCTTAGATCTTGGTTGGGGGCCCCAAAAAAGCACCGGGGAGCTGTTTTTT
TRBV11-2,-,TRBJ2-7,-,CASSLVEQGDEQYF,TGTGCCAGCAGCTTAGTCGAGCAGGGCGACGAGCAGTACTTC
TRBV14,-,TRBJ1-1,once,CASSQGLGLMNTEAFF,TGTGCCAGCAGCCAAGGTTTGGGACTCATGAACACTGAAGCTTTCTTT
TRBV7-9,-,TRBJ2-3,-,CASSLGSEGPSTDTQYF,TGTGCCAGCAGCTTAGGGAGCGAGGGCCCTAGCACAGATACGCAGTATTTT
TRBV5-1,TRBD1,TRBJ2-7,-,CASSLERTGKYEQYF,TGCGCCAGCAGCTTGGAGCGGACAGGGAAATACGAGCAGTACTTC
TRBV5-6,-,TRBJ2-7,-,CASSFFGYEQYF,TGTGCCAGCAGCTTCTTTGGGTACGAGCAGTACTTC
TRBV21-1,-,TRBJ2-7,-,CVPNTGFSYEQYF,TGTGTCCCCAACACGGGGTTCTCCTACGAGCAGTACTTC
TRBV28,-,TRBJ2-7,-,CASSLDGRWGYEQYF,TGTGCCAGCAGTCTCGACGGACGGTGGGGCTACGAGCAGTACTTC
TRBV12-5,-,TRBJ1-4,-,CASGPGRGATNEKLFF,TGTGCTAGTGGTCCAGGCAGGGGAGCAACTAATGAAAAACTGTTTTTT
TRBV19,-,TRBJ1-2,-,CASRTGPADGYTF,TGTGCCAGTAGGACAGGACCGGCGGATGGCTACACCTTC
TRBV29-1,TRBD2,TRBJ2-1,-,CSGGLAGGSYNEQFF,TGCAGCGGAGGACTAGCGGGAGGTTCCTACAATGAGCAGTTCTTC
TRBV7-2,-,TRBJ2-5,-,CASSLEAGEYETQYF,TGTGCCAGCAGCTTAGAGGCAGGGGAATATGAGACCCAGTACTTC
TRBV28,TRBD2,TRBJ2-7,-,CASSSSPAGGYEQYF,TGTGCCAGCAGTTCCTCCCCCGCGGGAGGCTACGAGCAGTACTTC
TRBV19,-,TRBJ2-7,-,CASSMPGPPYEQYF,TGTGCCAGTAGTATGCCAGGGCCTCCCTACGAGCAGTACTTC
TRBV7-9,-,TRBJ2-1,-,CASNWVDYNEQFF,TGTGCCAGCAACTGGGTGGACTACAATGAGCAGTTCTTC
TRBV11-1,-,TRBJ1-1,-,CASSLMQAPEAFF,TGTGCCAGCAGCTTAATGCAGGCCCCTGAAGCTTTCTTT
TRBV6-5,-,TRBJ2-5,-,CASSMRRFPETQYF,TGTGCCAGCAGTATGAGACGGTTTCCAGAGACCCAGTACTTC
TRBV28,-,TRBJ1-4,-,CASQEGGKDEKLFF,TGTGCCAGCCAGGAGGGGGGGAAAGATGAAAAACTGTTTTTT
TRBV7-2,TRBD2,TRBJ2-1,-,CASSLFPSGAYNEQFF,TGTGCCAGCAGCTTGTTCCCTAGCGGGGCCTACAATGAGCAGTTCTTC
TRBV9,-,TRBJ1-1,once,CASTARPQGTEAFF,TGTGCCAGCACCGCCAGGCCTCAAGGCACTGAAGCTTTCTTT
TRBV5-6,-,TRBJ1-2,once,CASSLVGLTANYGYTF,TGTGCCAGCAGCTTGGTGGGACTCACCGCTAACTATGGCTACACCTTC
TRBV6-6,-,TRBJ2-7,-,CASSSSSGYSEQYF,TGTGCCAGCAGTTCCTCATCGGGCTACTCCGAGCAGTACTTC
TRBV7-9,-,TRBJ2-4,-,CASSLLPLVEGGMNIQYF,TGTGCCAGCAGCTTACTCCCTTTGGTCGAGGGCGGGATGAACATTCAGTACTTC